The T cell receptor beta chain described here comes from a study of blood T cell repertoires in COVID-19 (dated by TCRdb to between 2020 and 2021). Background on the whole study: Samples from collaborators originated in the United States, Italy and Spain and spanned both the acute and convalescent phases of COVID-19. The material from the prospective study consisted of cDNA or gDNA derived from T cells, B-cell-depleted T cells, or PBMCs. The dataset comprised deeply sampled blood TCRbeta repertoires from subjects exposed to, actively infected with, or recovered from COVID-19. The repertoires were released in a freely available public database meant as a resource for research on the immune response to SARS-CoV-2. The samples were drawn from two sources: the first 160 participants of the ongoing ImmuneRACE study, and approximately 1,300 subjects contributed by 6 global collaborators. A de-identified subject ID, COVID-19 status, age in years and sex were almost always included in the sample metadata. Where available, HLA class I and class II types were taken from metadata supplied by the sample provider and were not determined by assay-based typing. What the research found in general, with its limitations: How much clinical and demographic metadata was included differed by source and by participant, and the metadata was provided uncurated.

Remarks on this clone: No cognate antigen has been identified for it. No base-level quality is on record; no much larger clone is a single base apart.

TCRbeta CDR3 regions were amplified from genomic DNA using the immunoSEQ Assay, a bias-controlled multiplex PCR. In the original analysis: Nucleated cell counts per sample were estimated from amplification of reference gene primers within the assay. To quantify the absolute abundance of each unique TCRbeta CDR3 rearrangement, sequence reads were collapsed and filtered. For each sample, productive Simpson clonality was calculated by taking the square root of Simpson's diversity index across productive rearrangements. The immuneACCESS repertoire file appears here via TCRdb, limited to in-frame rearrangements. These files lack a portion of the clones; in checked studies, under half of the deficit traces to unresolved V genes, and the cause of the others is not known. Clonal size and the V and J genes are those of that table, whereas D and trimming came from the DNA. The sample table contains 75,000 to 100,000 clones; only one count was recorded for 65% to 90% of them. The ten top clones hold approximately 1.7% of the sample.

The junction carries 12 bases between V and J, which are trimmed by 5 bases and 1 base respectively. The germline V gene encodes CDR1 LNHDA and CDR2 SQIVND (reference sequence). The CDR3 covers 14 residues, taking in both the cysteine and the phenylalanine. Of all the DNA, just the CDR3 is kept, 42 bases in frame from base 1. Whole blood was collected in K2EDTA tubes by collaborating institutions according to the institutions' own protocols. Collaborator samples were shipped for TCRbeta analysis as frozen whole blood, isolated PBMCs, or DNA extracted from either sample type. Sample: peripheral blood. The chain couples TRBV19 to TRBJ2-7; the D gene is perhaps TRBD1, from 6 matching bases. The origin of this receptor is an older man with acute or convalescent COVID-19. The bases are TGTGCCAGTAGTGAGACAGGTATTTCCTACGAGCAGTACTTC. Translated, it reads CASSETGISYEQYF.